This T cell receptor (beta chain) was obtained from a study of blood T cell repertoires in COVID-19. From germline, CDR1 is SGHVS and CDR2 FQNEAQ. Trimming stripped 2 bases from V and 2 bases from J, with 16 bases between. The CDR3 length is 16 residues. The assay was immunoSEQ multiplex PCR, and TCRdb's table has in-frame clones only and misses some. The sample carries 100,000 to 150,000 clones, approximately 85% recorded once. This chain links TRBV7-8 with TRBJ2-7; D may be TRBD2 (5 bases). The material sequenced was peripheral blood. This TCR derives from a man younger than 40 with COVID-19, enrolled during active disease. The chain's CDR3 is CASSLMVAASPYEQYF. DNA of the CDR3: TGTGCCAGCAGCTTAATGGTGGCGGCTAGCCCCTACGAGCAGTACTTC.